The sequence of this T cell receptor (beta chain) was determined in a study of control samples from healthy donors and cancer patients. Produced via immunoSEQ multiplex PCR; TCRdb's table is partial and in-frame only. The table lists about 110,000 clones, approximately 90% of them singletons. The CDR3 consists of 17 residues. Trimming took 7 bases from V and 4 from J; bases not matched to a gene: 15. Germline CDR1 is LGHNA and CDR2 is YNFKEQ. The count of this clone is one. The sample consisted of PBMCs. The chain is built from TRBV4-2 and TRBJ2-5; 10 positions match TRBD2. The sequence derives from a woman in her fifties or sixties with lung cancer. In nucleotides, the CDR3 is TGTGCCAGCACCCCTAACGTAATAGCGGGGGGTGGAGAGACCCAGTACTTC. It specifies CASTPNVIAGGGETQYF.